Following are 32 T cell receptor beta chains from one sample sequenced in a study of Ad26.COV2.S vaccination and SARS-CoV-2 variants. Treatment specified: 15 to 20 received Ad26.COV2.S at low or high dose, single or two shots; roughly 5 received placebo; per-sample allocation not given. Sample collection was performed on day 63 after the first vaccine or placebo injection. Clones were read by immunoSEQ multiplex PCR, and TCRdb kept only the in-frame ones, dropping some. The profile shows 300,000 to 350,000 clones, 85% to 90% of them singletons. Source: peripheral blood, taken in a trial of Ad26.COV2.S vaccine versus placebo. The receptors originated from a person between 18 and 65 years old who received the Ad26.COV2.S COVID-19 vaccine or a placebo.

This clone was counted a single time. This chain uses TRBV29-1 with TRBJ2-3; 7 bases line up with TRBD1. The V gene's germline CDR1 is SQVTM and CDR2 ANQGSEA. V lost 4 bases, J lost 2 bases, and 9 bases stayed unmatched. This CDR3 comprises 15 residues. The CDR3 DNA sequence: TGCAGCGTTGTGGGGGACAGTAGGGACACAGATACGCAGTATTTT. It encodes CSVVGDSRDTDTQYF.

The V gene is TRBV12-5, the J gene TRBJ2-3; D not resolved. CDR1 and CDR2 (germline): LGHNT, FRNRAP. The CDR3 is 15 amino acids. With 6 bases removed from V and 0 bases from J, the gap between germline ends came to 13 bases. The CDR3 region has the DNA TGTGCTAGTGGACCCGGCCAGCACAGCACAGATACGCAGTATTTT. Protein product: CASGPGQHSTDTQYF.

The V gene is TRBV6-2 or TRBV6-3, the J gene TRBJ2-7; D gene ambiguous. Germline V gives CDR1 MNHEY, CDR2 SVGEGT. This CDR3 has 15 amino acids. Between the trimmed V and J ends, which lost 2 bases and 0 bases, there was a span of 11 bases. CDR3: CASSYGDMLSYEQYV. CDR3 sequence (DNA): TGTGCCAGCAGTTACGGAGATATGCTCTCCTACGAGCAGTACGTC.

The chain couples TRBV5-4 to TRBJ2-5; 9 bases map to TRBD1. Unmatched junction bases numbered 18, after V lost 4 bases and J lost 5 bases. This CDR3 has 18 amino acids. Looked up from germline, CDR1 is SGHNT and CDR2 is YYREEE (reference sequence). This CDR3 reads CASSPRPIGQGPWETQYF. CDR3 DNA sequence: TGTGCCAGCAGCCCCCGGCCCATAGGACAGGGGCCTTGGGAGACCCAGTACTTC.

The V call is TRBV6-1, the J call TRBJ2-5; perhaps D is TRBD1 or TRBD2 (7 bases each). The V and J ends lost 2 bases and 3 bases respectively, with 10 bases between them. CDR1 is MNHNS, CDR2 SASEGT, per germline. This CDR3 spans 14 amino acids. As DNA, the CDR3 is TGTGCCAGCAGTGAAAGCGGGACAGAAGAGACCCAGTACTTC. Protein sequence: CASSESGTEETQYF.

The chain combines TRBV25-1 with TRBJ2-1; D possibly corresponds to TRBD2 (6 bases). Trimming took 6 bases from V and 0 from J, leaving 6 bases between them. This CDR3 comprises 13 residues. CDR1 MGHDK and CDR2 SYGVNS come from the germline V gene. The CDR3 DNA is TGTGCCAGCAGCGGGAGCTCCTACAATGAGCAGTTCTTC. Its translation: CASSGSSYNEQFF.

This chain's CDR3 is CAWSVGRIQETQYF. CDR3 DNA sequence: TGTGCCTGGAGTGTAGGTCGGATCCAAGAGACCCAGTACTTC. This rearrangement joins TRBV30 to TRBJ2-5; D not certain. CDR1 is GTSNPN, CDR2 SVGIG, per germline (reference sequence). V was shortened by 0 bases and J by 1 base, with 9 bases between the two germline ends. The CDR3 is 14 amino acids. The complete variable domain, with remaining parts taken from reference TRBV30 and TRBJ2-5, reads SQTIHQWPATLVQPVGSPLSLECTVEGTSNPNLYWYRQAAGRGLQLLFYSVGIGQISSEVPQNLSASRPQDRQFILSSKKLLLSDSGFYLCAWSVGRIQETQYFGPGTRLLVL.

The V gene is TRBV19, the J gene TRBJ1-2; the D gene is possibly TRBD1 (6 bases). Germline CDR1 and CDR2: LNHDA and SQIVND (reference sequence). V gave up 4 bases and J gave up 0 bases, with 18 bases separating them. The CDR3 consists of 17 residues. CDR3: CASSNWGRGLTNYGYTF. CDR3 in DNA: TGTGCCAGTAGTAACTGGGGCAGGGGACTTACTAACTATGGCTACACCTTC.

V usage is TRBV27 and J usage is TRBJ1-3, with D uncertain. The germline V gene has CDR1 MNHEY and CDR2 SMNVEV (reference sequence). This CDR3 has 13 amino acids. V gave up 4 bases and J gave up 4 bases, with 8 bases separating them. In DNA, the CDR3 is TGTGCCAGCAGTTACGGGTCGGGAAACACCATATATTTT. This translates into CASSYGSGNTIYF.

The chain has TRBV7-2 and TRBJ1-2, with TRBD1 as a possible D gene (6 bases). V gave up 6 bases and J gave up 2 bases, with 10 bases separating them. The V gene's germline CDR1 is SGHTA and CDR2 FQGNSA. This CDR3 has 13 amino acids. The CDR3 reads CASSTDRNYGYTF. The DNA for the CDR3 is TGTGCCAGCAGTACCGACAGGAACTATGGCTACACCTTC.

This chain links TRBV7-9 with TRBJ2-7; 10 nucleotides line up with TRBD1. In germline, CDR1 is SEHNR, CDR2 FQNEAQ (reference sequence). The CDR3 is 16 residues long. With 3 bases clipped from V and 5 bases from J, the junction kept 10 bases outside the gene matches. DNA of the CDR3: TGTGCCAGCAGCTTTACCGGCGGGACAGGGGAGGACGAGCAGTACGTC. This translates into CASSFTGGTGEDEQYV.

The gene calls are TRBV5-8 and TRBJ1-1; weak D call: TRBD1 (5 bases). Germline CDR1 reads SGHTS; CDR2 reads YDEGEE. V lost 5 bases and J lost 3, with 14 bases in between. The CDR3 consists of 14 residues. CDR3 protein: CASSSGMRDTEAFF. The CDR3 DNA is TGTGCCAGCAGTTCAGGGATGAGGGACACTGAAGCTTTCTTT.

This chain joins TRBV9 and TRBJ2-1, with D perhaps TRBD1 (6 bases). The CDR3 runs 16 residues. Germline CDR1 reads SGDLS; CDR2 reads YYNGEE. Trimming took off 2 bases at V and 2 bases at J, with 14 bases between the two ends. Here the CDR3 DNA reads TGTGCCAGCAGCGTCGACCGACAGGATCCCTACAATGAGCAGTTCTTC. It translates to CASSVDRQDPYNEQFF.

The genes are TRBV15 and TRBJ2-1, with TRBD1 matching over 7 bases. CDR1 and CDR2 (germline): LNHNV, YYDKDF (reference sequence). CDR3 length: 17 residues. V trimming: 3 bases; J trimming: 2 bases; junction bases outside the gene matches: 10. CDR3 nucleotide sequence: TGTGCCACCAGCAGCTGGCCGTGGGACAGACCCTACAATGAGCAGTTCTTC. This translates into CATSSWPWDRPYNEQFF.

The chain joins TRBV14 to TRBJ2-3; 7 nucleotides agree with TRBD2. The CDR3 is made up of 14 amino acids. Trimming removed 5 bases from V and 2 bases from J; junction bases left unmatched: 4. Germline V gene data show CDR1 as SGHDN and CDR2 as FVKESK. In DNA form, the CDR3 reads TGTGCCAGCAGCTCTAGCGGAACCACAGATACGCAGTATTTT. Translating gives CASSSSGTTDTQYF.

This chain uses TRBV18 with TRBJ2-1; 7 bases are a match to TRBD2. Trimming took 3 bases from V and 9 from J; bases not matched to a gene: 2. Germline V lookup: CDR1 KGHSH, CDR2 LQKENI. The CDR3 has 12 amino acids. CDR3 DNA: TGTGCCAGCTCACCGACTAGCACTGAGCAGTTCTTC. Translating gives CASSPTSTEQFF.

The J gene is TRBJ2-3, the V gene TRBV6-2 or TRBV6-3, with 11 bases fitting TRBD2. V lost 0 bases to trimming and J lost 6 bases; unmatched junction nucleotides: 8. Germline CDR1 reads MNHEY; CDR2 reads SVGEGT. CDR3 length: 17 residues. CDR3 protein: CASSYSILAGVMDTQYF. The CDR3 DNA reads TGTGCCAGCAGTTACTCGATACTAGCGGGGGTGATGGATACGCAGTATTTT.

The chain carries TRBV4-1 and TRBJ2-2; D uncertain. The CDR3 loop spans 13 amino acids. The ends were cut back, 0 bases at V and 9 bases at J, with 8 bases in the middle. The germline V gene has CDR1 MGHRA and CDR2 YSYEKL. The CDR3 bases are TGCGCCAGCAGCCAAGACCAGCTCCGGGAGCTGTTTTTT. Its protein product is CASSQDQLRELFF.

The chain recombines TRBV7-9 with TRBJ2-1; TRBD1 agrees at 7 bases. Trimming took 4 bases from V and 8 from J; bases not matched to a gene: 8. Germline V gives CDR1 SEHNR, CDR2 FQNEAQ (reference sequence). The CDR3 extends over 14 amino acids. The CDR3 region has the DNA TGTGCCAGCAGCTCCGACAGGGATGTGCATGAGCAGTTCTTC. This codes for CASSSDRDVHEQFF.

This chain joins TRBV28 and TRBJ1-2; unclear D gene. Per germline, CDR1 MDHEN and CDR2 SYDVKM. The V end was cut by 2 bases, the J end by 0 bases, with 7 bases between. The CDR3 contains 14 residues. The CDR3 sequence: CASSLEISNYGYTF. The CDR3 DNA is TGTGCCAGCAGTTTAGAGATATCTAACTATGGCTACACCTTC.

J is TRBJ1-2 and V is TRBV5-1, with 7 bases that match TRBD1. CDR1 SGHRS and CDR2 YFSETQ come from the germline V gene. The J segment lost 8 bases and the V segment lost 2 bases, leaving 15 bases of the junction unmatched. The CDR3 has 16 amino acids. The CDR3 DNA reads as TGCGCCAGCAGCTTAACAGGCGACAGGGTGGAAAGGGGCTACACCTTC. Translating gives CASSLTGDRVERGYTF. The full variable domain, in which reference TRBV5-1 and TRBJ1-2 provide the parts outside the CDR3, is KAGVTQTPRYLIKTRGQQVTLSCSPISGHRSVSWYQQTPGQGLQFLFEYFSETQRNKGNFPGRFSGRQFSNSRSEMNVSTLELGDSALYLCASSLTGDRVERGYTFGSGTRLTVV.

The V gene is TRBV27, the J gene TRBJ1-1; D perhaps matches TRBD1 (5 bases). The length of the CDR3 is 18 residues. V was pared by 5 bases and J by 4 bases, with 26 bases between. The germline V gene has CDR1 MNHEY and CDR2 SMNVEV (reference sequence). The CDR3 is CASSGHPGPAPPGTEAFF. CDR3 DNA: TGTGCCAGCAGTGGCCACCCGGGACCCGCACCCCCTGGCACTGAAGCTTTCTTT.

The chain joins TRBV4-3 to TRBJ1-1; 7 bases are a match to TRBD1. From germline, CDR1 is LGHNA and CDR2 YSLEER. CDR3 size: 15 residues. V shed 0 bases, J shed 4 bases, and the junction held 5 bases outside the gene matches. DNA for the CDR3: TGCGCCAGCAGCCAAGATTCGGCAGGGGGCACTGAAGCTTTCTTT. This translates into CASSQDSAGGTEAFF.

This clone was observed once. The chain is built from TRBV27 and TRBJ2-7, with TRBD1 identical over 7 bases. With 10 bases clipped from V and 0 bases from J, the junction kept 6 bases outside the gene matches. The CDR3 length is 13 residues. Looked up from germline, CDR1 is MNHEY and CDR2 is SMNVEV (reference sequence). The CDR3 sequence is CATKGAASYEQYF. The CDR3 DNA is TGTGCCACCAAGGGGGCAGCCTCCTACGAGCAGTACTTC.

The chain uses TRBV4-3 and TRBJ2-4; 7 positions agree with TRBD2. CDR1 and CDR2 (germline): LGHNA, YSLEER. J lost 1 base, V lost 3 bases, and 3 bases had no gene match. The CDR3 sequence is 15 residues long. The CDR3 loop is CASSHLGGAKNIQYF. CDR3 nucleotides: TGCGCCAGCAGCCATCTCGGGGGGGCCAAAAACATTCAGTACTTC.

The gene calls are TRBV7-9 and TRBJ2-2, with D possibly called TRBD1 or TRBD2 (5 bases each). The length of the CDR3 is 17 residues. CDR1 SEHNR and CDR2 FQNEAQ come from the germline V gene (reference sequence). V was trimmed by 5 bases and J by 5 bases, leaving 21 bases between them. CDR3 loop: CASSLAPGRAKTGELFF. In DNA, the CDR3 is TGTGCCAGCAGCCTTGCCCCGGGACGGGCTAAGACCGGGGAGCTGTTTTTT.

The chain links TRBV7-2 to TRBJ1-3; no reliable D call. Germline assignment: CDR1 SGHTA and CDR2 FQGNSA. Trimming took 3 bases from V and 2 from J, leaving 8 bases between them. CDR3 size: 14 residues. The DNA for the CDR3 is TGTGCCAGCAGCTTCAGAAGCGCTGGAAACACCATATATTTT. Translating gives CASSFRSAGNTIYF.

There are a few counts of this clone. This rearrangement joins TRBV7-2 to TRBJ1-1, with 7 positions matching TRBD1. With 4 bases clipped from V and 5 bases from J, the junction kept 13 bases outside the gene matches. The CDR3 runs to 16 residues. Germline lookup yields CDR1 SGHTA and CDR2 FQGNSA. CDR3 bases: TGTGCCAGCAGCTCCAGGGGAAGGGGGCTGAGGACTGAAGCTTTCTTT. This gives the protein CASSSRGRGLRTEAFF.

This sequence joins TRBV10-2 and TRBJ2-7; 8 bases agree with TRBD1. The CDR3 contains 14 residues. The V gene end was trimmed by 7 bases and the J gene end by 6 bases; junction bases not matched to a gene: 11. CDR1 WSHSY and CDR2 SAAADI come from the germline V gene. The DNA for the CDR3 is TGCGCCAGCAACAAGGACAGGGTATACTTCGAGCAGTACTTC. It translates to CASNKDRVYFEQYF.

This chain joins TRBV4-1 and TRBJ1-4; TRBD1 agrees at 7 bases. J was trimmed by 0 bases and V by 4 bases; bases with no gene match: 8. Germline CDR1 and CDR2: MGHRA and YSYEKL. The CDR3 is 17 residues long. CDR3 DNA: TGCGCCAGCAGCCGGAGGGACAGTTATGCAACTAATGAAAAACTGTTTTTT. Residues: CASSRRDSYATNEKLFF.

This clone was seen a handful of times. This rearrangement joins TRBV4-3 to TRBJ2-1; D may be TRBD1 or TRBD2 (5 bases each). V gave up 5 bases and J gave up 5 bases, with 10 bases separating them. Germline values: CDR1 LGHNA, CDR2 YSLEER. The CDR3 has 13 residues. The CDR3 region is CASSGHGDNEQFF. CDR3 bases: TGCGCCAGCAGCGGACACGGGGACAATGAGCAGTTCTTC.

The rearrangement uses TRBV14 and TRBJ1-1; unclear D gene. V gave up 6 bases and J gave up 1 base, with 9 bases separating them. This CDR3 has 13 residues. Germline V gives CDR1 SGHDN, CDR2 FVKESK. CDR3 sequence (DNA): TGTGCCAGCAGTACAGCCTCGAACACTGAAGCTTTCTTT. Translated, it gives CASSTASNTEAFF.